This entry lists 32 T cell receptor beta chains sequenced from one sample in a study of T cell changes during pregnancy in multiple sclerosis. TCRdb's table, derived via immunoSEQ multiplex PCR, lists solely in-frame clones and lacks some. This table has about 40,000 clones, over 80% appearing once. This material consisted of peripheral blood, taken in the first trimester of pregnancy. Every receptor here comes from a female donor in good health, enrolled as a control in a pregnancy study.

The V gene is TRBV13, the J gene TRBJ1-4; perhaps TRBD1 as D (5 bases). Germline values: CDR1 PRHDT, CDR2 FYEKMQ (reference sequence). V lost 4 bases and J lost 0, with 12 bases in between. CDR3 length: 16 amino acids. CDR3 bases: TGTGCCAGCAGCTCCAGGGCCACCGCAACTAATGAAAAACTGTTTTTT. It specifies CASSSRATATNEKLFF.

The chain joins TRBV11-3 to TRBJ1-6; possible D gene TRBD1, 5 bases. The CDR3 runs 18 residues. Germline CDR1 and CDR2: SGHNT and YENEEA. Trimming left V 3 bases short and J 0 bases short, with 15 bases between. The CDR3 loop reads CASSLGGVVGSYNSPLHF. The CDR3 coding sequence is TGTGCCAGCAGCTTGGGAGGGGTTGTGGGCTCCTATAATTCACCCCTCCACTTT. The whole variable domain, filled in from reference TRBV11-3 and TRBJ1-6, reads EAGVVQSPRYKIIEKKQPVAFWCNPISGHNTLYWYLQNLGQGPELLIRYENEEAVDDSQLPKDRFSAERLKGVDSTLKIQPAELGDSAVYLCASSLGGVVGSYNSPLHFGNGTRLTVT.

The chain has TRBV18 and TRBJ1-5; D uncertain. V lost 3 bases, J lost 0 bases, and 6 bases lay in between. CDR1 KGHSH and CDR2 LQKENI come from the germline V gene. This CDR3 contains 14 residues. CDR3 in DNA: TGTGCCAGCTCACCTCAGGATAGCAATCAGCCCCAGCATTTT. Protein product: CASSPQDSNQPQHF. Combining the CDR3 with reference TRBV18 and TRBJ1-5 gives the whole variable domain NAGVMQNPRHLVRRRGQEARLRCSPMKGHSHVYWYRQLPEEGLKFMVYLQKENIIDESGMPKERFSAEFPKEGPSILRIQQVVRGDSAAYFCASSPQDSNQPQHFGDGTRLSIL.

The chain couples TRBV4-2 to TRBJ1-5; the D gene is possibly TRBD1 (5 bases). The V end lost 6 bases, the J end lost 1 base, and 16 bases lay between the germline ends. Germline CDR1 and CDR2: LGHNA and YNFKEQ. This CDR3 contains 16 residues. The CDR3 protein is CASSPTGGASNQPQHF. The DNA for the CDR3 is TGTGCCAGCAGTCCGACCGGGGGTGCGAGCAATCAGCCCCAGCATTTT.

The rearrangement joins TRBV27 to TRBJ1-2, with TRBD1 matching 9 bases. With 0 bases clipped from V and 2 bases from J, the junction kept 10 bases outside the gene matches. The CDR3 length is 18 residues. The germline CDR1 and CDR2 sequences are MNHEY and SMNVEV (reference sequence). The CDR3 loop is CASSLSGRNRGRNYGYTF. The CDR3 DNA sequence: TGTGCCAGCAGTTTATCGGGGAGGAACAGGGGGCGCAACTATGGCTACACCTTC.

This clone has just a few counts. The V call is TRBV5-4, the J call TRBJ1-6, with 7 nucleotides matching TRBD1. Germline lookup yields CDR1 SGHNT and CDR2 YYREEE (reference sequence). J was trimmed by 9 bases and V by 4 bases; bases with no gene match: 7. CDR3 length: 14 residues. The CDR3 protein is CASSAGDRVSPLHF. CDR3 sequence (DNA): TGTGCCAGCAGCGCAGGGGACAGAGTTTCACCCCTCCACTTT. Based on the CDR3 plus reference TRBV5-4 and TRBJ1-6, the full variable domain is ETGVTQSPTHLIKTRGQQVTLRCSSQSGHNTVSWYQQALGQGPQFIFQYYREEENGRGNFPPRFSGLQFPNYSSELNVNALELDDSALYLCASSAGDRVSPLHFGNGTRLTVT.

The rearrangement joins TRBV9 to TRBJ2-3; weak D call: TRBD1 (5 bases). This CDR3 has 12 amino acids. The V gene's germline CDR1 is SGDLS and CDR2 YYNGEE. Deletions cut 0 bases from V and 10 bases from J, with 9 bases between. CDR3 nucleotides: TGTGCCAGCAGCGTAGTGACAGAAGCGCAGTATTTT. This gives the protein CASSVVTEAQYF.

CDR3 DNA sequence: TGTGCCAGCAGCTTCACCTTTAGCGGGGGAACAGATACGCAGTATTTT. Translating gives CASSFTFSGGTDTQYF. V and J are TRBV5-6 and TRBJ2-3; 9 bases are shared with TRBD2. V lost 2 bases, J lost 3 bases, and 7 bases stayed unmatched. The CDR3 is 16 residues long. The germline V gene has CDR1 SGHDT and CDR2 YYEEEE.

The V call is TRBV19, the J call TRBJ2-5, with 7 nucleotides matching TRBD2. This CDR3 is 14 amino acids long. The germline gives CDR1 LNHDA, CDR2 SQIVND (reference sequence). The V and J ends lost 5 bases and 2 bases, in that order; junction bases with no gene match: 5. The chain's CDR3 is CASSRTAGQETQYF. The CDR3 DNA reads TGTGCCAGTAGTCGAACAGCGGGACAAGAGACCCAGTACTTC.

The V gene is TRBV11-1, the J gene TRBJ2-3; 8 positions agree with TRBD1. In germline, CDR1 is SGHAT, CDR2 FQDESV (reference sequence). The CDR3 runs to 19 residues. J lost 2 bases, V lost 5 bases, and 18 bases had no gene match. The CDR3 DNA is TGTGCCAGCAGCCCCTCCCCCCGACAGGGGACCTACAACACAGATACGCAGTATTTT. Translated, it gives CASSPSPRQGTYNTDTQYF.

V gene TRBV19 combines with J gene TRBJ2-1; TRBD1 matches 9 bases. Germline V gene lookup returns CDR1 LNHDA and CDR2 SQIVND (reference sequence). The length of the CDR3 is 15 residues. V trimming: 9 bases; J trimming: 7 bases; junction bases outside the gene matches: 13. CDR3: CASSPRDRDSNEQFF. The CDR3 nucleotides read TGTGCCAGCAGTCCCCGGGACAGGGATTCAAATGAGCAGTTCTTC.

This clone appeared a single time. The V and J genes are TRBV7-8 and TRBJ2-3; maybe TRBD2 (6 bases). Germline CDR1 and CDR2: SGHVS and FQNEAQ. CDR3 length: 19 amino acids. V lost 5 bases and J lost 4, with 28 bases in between. The CDR3 reads CASSLPPWEVVKGPDTQYF. Here the CDR3 DNA reads TGTGCCAGCAGCCTACCTCCCTGGGAGGTGGTTAAGGGTCCAGATACGCAGTATTTT.

In its sample, this clone was seen a few times. This chain links TRBV6-1 with TRBJ1-1; D unresolved. With 10 bases removed from V and 2 bases from J, the gap between germline ends came to 11 bases. Per the germline V gene, CDR1 is MNHNS and CDR2 is SASEGT. The CDR3 is made up of 12 amino acids. Here the CDR3 DNA reads TGTGCCACCAAAAGGAGCAACACTGAAGCTTTCTTT. Translated, it gives CATKRSNTEAFF.

The rearrangement links TRBV6-5 to TRBJ1-6; D is perhaps TRBD1 (6 bases). This CDR3 spans 14 amino acids. V lost 6 bases and J 5 bases, leaving 11 bases between the germline ends. CDR1 is MNHEY and CDR2 is SVGAGI in the germline V gene. The CDR3 loop reads CASRSGHHNSPLHF. Written as DNA, the CDR3 is TGTGCCAGCAGGTCGGGACACCATAATTCACCCCTCCACTTT.

The chain employs TRBV11-2 and TRBJ1-6; 7 bases agree with TRBD1. Trimming removed 7 bases from V and 0 bases from J; junction bases left unmatched: 6. This CDR3 has 16 amino acids. Germline lookup yields CDR1 SGHAT and CDR2 FQNNGV. The DNA for the CDR3 is TGTGCCAGCACCCCAGGGGGAAGCTCCTATAATTCACCCCTCCACTTT. This codes for CASTPGGSSYNSPLHF.

V gene TRBV6-1 combines with J gene TRBJ2-7, with D possibly being TRBD1 (5 bases). V was trimmed by 6 bases and J by 3 bases, leaving 15 bases between them. The CDR3 is 14 amino acids. Germline V gene data show CDR1 as MNHNS and CDR2 as SASEGT. The CDR3 loop reads CASRETGNYYEQYF. The CDR3 bases are TGTGCCAGCAGGGAAACAGGTAATTACTACGAGCAGTACTTC.

The chain is built from TRBV19 and TRBJ2-3, with TRBD1 as a possible D gene (5 bases). Germline V gene sequence: CDR1 LNHDA, CDR2 SQIVND (reference sequence). The CDR3 runs to 14 residues. V was pared by 5 bases and J by 3 bases, with 12 bases between. CDR3 protein: CASSGAHPTDTQYF. CDR3 sequence (DNA): TGTGCCAGTAGTGGGGCGCACCCAACAGATACGCAGTATTTT.

The chain carries TRBV2 and TRBJ2-3, with D perhaps TRBD2 (6 bases). CDR1 is SNHLY, CDR2 FYNNEI, per germline. The CDR3 runs 13 residues. V was shortened by 6 bases and J by 0 bases, with 7 bases between the two germline ends. CDR3 protein: CASSRESTDTQYF. The CDR3, as DNA: TGTGCCAGCAGCCGGGAGAGCACAGATACGCAGTATTTT.

V gene TRBV5-6 combines with J gene TRBJ1-1, with D possibly TRBD1 on 5 matching bases. Germline V CDR1 and CDR2: SGHDT, YYEEEE. The V end lost 3 bases, the J end lost 4 bases, and 13 bases lay between the germline ends. CDR3 length: 14 amino acids. CDR3 region: CASSSAGGGTEAFF. Written as DNA, the CDR3 is TGTGCCAGCAGCTCGGCCGGGGGGGGCACTGAAGCTTTCTTT.

The CDR3 bases are TGTGCCAGCAGCCCCCACAGCGGGAGCTCCTACAATGAGCAGTTCTTC. Translation: CASSPHSGSSYNEQFF. The J gene is TRBJ2-1, the V gene TRBV5-4, with TRBD2 matching over 8 bases. V shed 4 bases and J 0 bases; nucleotides not matched to a gene: 6. The CDR3 is 16 residues long. Germline lookup yields CDR1 SGHNT and CDR2 YYREEE (reference sequence).

V gene TRBV7-9 combines with J gene TRBJ1-1; tentative D call: TRBD1 (6 bases). CDR3 length: 12 amino acids. Germline CDR1 SEHNR, CDR2 FQNEAQ (reference sequence). The ends were cut back, 5 bases at V and 7 bases at J, with 11 bases in the middle. The CDR3 region has the DNA TGTGCCAGCAGCGGGGACATAATTGAAGCTTTCTTT. Residues: CASSGDIIEAFF.

The chain employs TRBV19 and TRBJ2-7; 9 nucleotides match TRBD1. CDR3 size: 15 residues. CDR1 is LNHDA, CDR2 SQIVND, per germline (reference sequence). The V segment lost 4 bases and the J segment 0 bases; nucleotides outside the gene matches: 4. The CDR3 DNA reads as TGTGCCAGTAGTACCGGGACAGGGTTCTCCTACGAGCAGTACTTC. The encoded protein is CASSTGTGFSYEQYF. Filled out from reference TRBV19 and TRBJ2-7, the complete variable domain reads DGGITQSPKYLFRKEGQNVTLSCEQNLNHDAMYWYRQDPGQGLRLIYYSQIVNDFQKGDIAEGYSVSREKKESFPLTVTSAQKNPTAFYLCASSTGTGFSYEQYFGPGTRLTVT.

The chain is built from TRBV30 and TRBJ1-1; D perhaps matches TRBD1 (6 bases). The CDR3 contains 14 residues. Looked up from germline, CDR1 is GTSNPN and CDR2 is SVGIG (reference sequence). V was clipped by 3 bases and J by 0 bases, with 11 bases between them. The CDR3 nucleotides read TGTGCCTGGAGCCATGACAGGCTGAACACTGAAGCTTTCTTT. Protein: CAWSHDRLNTEAFF.

The rearrangement links TRBV5-1 to TRBJ1-2, with 8 bases that match TRBD1. CDR3 length: 16 residues. Germline V lookup: CDR1 SGHRS, CDR2 YFSETQ. Trimming cost V 2 bases and J 6 bases; bases outside gene matches: 12. The CDR3 DNA reads as TGCGCCAGCAGCTTTTTCCCAAGACAGGGGTATGATGGCTACACCTTC. Encoded protein: CASSFFPRQGYDGYTF.

This chain joins TRBV5-6 and TRBJ2-1, with TRBD2 identical over 10 bases. Germline V gives CDR1 SGHDT, CDR2 YYEEEE. V was clipped by 2 bases and J by 5 bases; unmatched bases: 4. The CDR3 is made up of 15 amino acids. The DNA of the CDR3 is TGTGCCAGCAGCTTTATGCTAGCGGGGGACAATGAGCAGTTCTTC. As protein: CASSFMLAGDNEQFF. The whole variable domain, remainder taken from reference TRBV5-6 and TRBJ2-1, is DAGVTQSPTHLIKTRGQQVTLRCSPKSGHDTVSWYQQALGQGPQFIFQYYEEEERQRGNFPDRFSGHQFPNYSSELNVNALLLGDSALYLCASSFMLAGDNEQFFGPGTRLTVL.

This clone was seen a few times. J is TRBJ1-2 and V is TRBV6-1; tentative D call: TRBD1 (5 bases). The CDR3 sequence is 15 residues long. Germline-derived CDR1 and CDR2 are MNHNS and SASEGT. Trimming pared 1 base from V and 4 bases from J, leaving 13 bases between. The CDR3 nucleotides read TGTGCCAGCAGTGAAGAGGAGGGTGGGGGCTATGGCTACACCTTC. Its protein product is CASSEEEGGGYGYTF.

The CDR3 region has the DNA TGTGCCAGCAGCCCAGGACAGGTTACCTACGAGCAGTACTTC. Protein: CASSPGQVTYEQYF. The rearrangement joins TRBV7-9 to TRBJ2-7, with 7 bases identical to TRBD1. This CDR3 has 14 residues. J gave up 2 bases and V 5 bases, and 6 bases lay outside the gene matches. Per germline, CDR1 SEHNR and CDR2 FQNEAQ (reference sequence).

This chain joins TRBV14 and TRBJ1-2; 9 bases fit TRBD1. The V gene end was trimmed by 1 base and the J gene end by 4 bases; junction bases not matched to a gene: 7. Germline V CDR1 and CDR2: SGHDN, FVKESK. This CDR3 region has 16 residues. This CDR3 reads CASSQAPSTGGYGYTF. In nucleotides, the CDR3 is TGTGCCAGCAGCCAAGCTCCTTCGACAGGGGGCTATGGCTACACCTTC.

The chain uses TRBV7-2 and TRBJ2-1; D may be TRBD2 (7 bases). The V end was cut by 3 bases, the J end by 8 bases, with 17 bases between. The germline V gene has CDR1 SGHTA and CDR2 FQGNSA. The CDR3 sequence is 15 residues long. CDR3 in amino acids: CASSLRGGPVYEQFF. The CDR3 nucleotides are TGTGCCAGCAGCTTGAGGGGGGGGCCTGTCTATGAGCAGTTCTTC.

The chain uses TRBV15 and TRBJ1-2, with no clear D. The germline V gene has CDR1 LNHNV and CDR2 YYDKDF (reference sequence). V was pared by 3 bases and J by 8 bases, with 13 bases between. The CDR3 totals 13 residues. The CDR3 DNA follows: TGTGCCACCAGCAGCTCGCACGTCAGGGGCTACACCTTC. Translated, it gives CATSSSHVRGYTF.

The chain is built from TRBV19 and TRBJ2-7; 8 positions match TRBD1. This CDR3 comprises 14 residues. The V gene's germline CDR1 is LNHDA and CDR2 SQIVND (reference sequence). The V and J ends lost 5 bases and 3 bases, in that order; junction bases with no gene match: 6. Written as DNA, the CDR3 is TGTGCCAGTAGTGCGACAGGGGCTAACTACGAGCAGTACTTC. It is translated as CASSATGANYEQYF.

In this sample, this clone turned up once. J is TRBJ2-7 and V is TRBV27; the match to TRBD2 covers 7 bases. CDR1 and CDR2 from the germline V gene are MNHEY and SMNVEV (reference sequence). J lost 3 bases, V lost 1 base, and 6 bases had no gene match. The CDR3 has 15 residues. CDR3 sequence reads: CASSLFLADYYEQYF. DNA of the CDR3: TGTGCCAGCAGTTTATTCCTAGCGGACTACTACGAGCAGTACTTC.